The clone carrying this T cell receptor beta chain was seen more than once but under ten times. No antigen is known for it. CDR3 length: 13 amino acids. The germline V and J ends were trimmed by 0 bases and 5 bases, with 8 bases remaining between them. The germline V gene encodes CDR1 SGHRS and CDR2 YFSETQ. TEMRA cells were FACS-enriched, with CD8+ and CD4+ T cells isolated negatively. The record originates from a study of CD8 T cells in Susac syndrome. Whole-study findings and limits: As the study acknowledged, the number of individuals in its TCR sequencing and HLA analysis was relatively small.

With random hexamers, 0.5 to 1 ug RNA was reverse transcribed. TCRdb itself ran the immunoSEQ multiplex PCR reads through MiXCR, one entry per CDR3 protein. Here the sample spans 200,000 or so distinct CDR3 sequences, more than 85% being singletons. This rearrangement joins TRBV5-1 to TRBJ2-5; D remains unclear. Sequencing was done on a sample of CD8+ T cells from PBMCs. This sequence was found in a human donor with multiple sclerosis. CDR3 DNA: TGCGCCAGCAGCTTGGACAGTGGGGAGACCCAGTACTTC. This encodes CASSLDSGETQYF.